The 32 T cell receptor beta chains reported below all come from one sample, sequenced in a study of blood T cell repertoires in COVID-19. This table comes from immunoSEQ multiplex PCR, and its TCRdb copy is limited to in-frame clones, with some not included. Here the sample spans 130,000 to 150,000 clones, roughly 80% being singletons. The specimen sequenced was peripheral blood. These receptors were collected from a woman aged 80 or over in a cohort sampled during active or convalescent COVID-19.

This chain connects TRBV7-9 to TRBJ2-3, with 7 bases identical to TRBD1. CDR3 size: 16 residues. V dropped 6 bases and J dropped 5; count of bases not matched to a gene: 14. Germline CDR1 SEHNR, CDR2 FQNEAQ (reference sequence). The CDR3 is CASRGSGTDGIDTQYF. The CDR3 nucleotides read TGTGCCAGCAGGGGGTCGGGGACAGACGGGATAGATACGCAGTATTTT.

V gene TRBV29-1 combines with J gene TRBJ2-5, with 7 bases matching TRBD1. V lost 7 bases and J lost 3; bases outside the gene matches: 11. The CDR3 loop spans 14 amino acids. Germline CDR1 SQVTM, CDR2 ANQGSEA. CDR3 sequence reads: CSADTGAIKETQYF. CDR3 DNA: TGCAGCGCGGATACAGGGGCCATTAAAGAGACCCAGTACTTC. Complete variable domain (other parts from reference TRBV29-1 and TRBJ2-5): SAVISQKPSRDICQRGTSLTIQCQVDSQVTMMFWYRQQPGQSLTLIATANQGSEATYESGFVIDKFPISRPNLTFSTLTVSNMSPEDSSIYLCSADTGAIKETQYFGPGTRLLVL.

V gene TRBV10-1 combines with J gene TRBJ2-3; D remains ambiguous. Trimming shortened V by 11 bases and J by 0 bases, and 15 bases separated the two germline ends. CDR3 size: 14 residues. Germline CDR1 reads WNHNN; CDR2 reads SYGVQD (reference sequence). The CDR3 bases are TGCGCCGTCATTCCATTGTCAAGCACAGATACGCAGTATTTT. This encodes CAVIPLSSTDTQYF.

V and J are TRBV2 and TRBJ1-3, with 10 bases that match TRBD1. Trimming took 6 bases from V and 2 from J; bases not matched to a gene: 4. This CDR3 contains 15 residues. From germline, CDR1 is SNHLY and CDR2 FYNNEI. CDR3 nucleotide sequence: TGTGCCAGCAGACTAGACAGGGGGCCTGGAAACACCATATATTTT. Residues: CASRLDRGPGNTIYF.

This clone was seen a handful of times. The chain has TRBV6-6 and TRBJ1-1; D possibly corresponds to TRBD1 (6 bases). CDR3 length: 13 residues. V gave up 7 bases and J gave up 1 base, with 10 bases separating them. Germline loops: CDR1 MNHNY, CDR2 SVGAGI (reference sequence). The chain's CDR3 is CASNLQGNTEAFF. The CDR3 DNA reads TGTGCCAGCAACCTACAGGGGAACACTGAAGCTTTCTTT.

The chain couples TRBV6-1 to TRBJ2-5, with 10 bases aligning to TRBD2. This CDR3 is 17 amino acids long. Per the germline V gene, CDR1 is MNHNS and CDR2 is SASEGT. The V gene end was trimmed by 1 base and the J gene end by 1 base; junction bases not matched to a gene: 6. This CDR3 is CASSEGGLAGVQETQYF. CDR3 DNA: TGTGCCAGCAGTGAAGGTGGCCTAGCGGGGGTCCAAGAGACCCAGTACTTC.

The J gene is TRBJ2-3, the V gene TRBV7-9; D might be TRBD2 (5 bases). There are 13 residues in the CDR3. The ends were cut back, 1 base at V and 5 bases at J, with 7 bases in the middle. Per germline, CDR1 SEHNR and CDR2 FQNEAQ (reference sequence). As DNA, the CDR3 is TGTGCCAGCAGCTTAGTACTAGGAGATACGCAGTATTTT. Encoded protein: CASSLVLGDTQYF.

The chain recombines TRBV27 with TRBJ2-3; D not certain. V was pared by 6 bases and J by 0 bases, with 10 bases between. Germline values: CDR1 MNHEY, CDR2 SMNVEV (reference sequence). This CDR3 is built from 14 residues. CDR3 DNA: TGTGCCAGCAGCGGTATAGAAAGCACAGATACGCAGTATTTT. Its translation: CASSGIESTDTQYF.

The CDR3 loop is CASSLSGTGGRDTQYF. In DNA, the CDR3 is TGTGCCAGCAGCTTATCCGGGACAGGGGGCAGAGATACGCAGTATTTT. The chain carries TRBV7-3 and TRBJ2-3, with 12 bases lining up with TRBD1. The CDR3 extends over 16 amino acids. V trimming: 2 bases; J trimming: 5 bases; junction bases outside the gene matches: 5. In germline, CDR1 is SGHTA, CDR2 FQGTGA.

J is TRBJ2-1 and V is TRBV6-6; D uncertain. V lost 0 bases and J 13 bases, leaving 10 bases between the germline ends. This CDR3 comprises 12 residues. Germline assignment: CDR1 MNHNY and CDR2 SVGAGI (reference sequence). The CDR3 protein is CASSYSVGVQFF. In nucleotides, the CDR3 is TGTGCCAGCAGTTACTCGGTCGGAGTACAGTTCTTC.

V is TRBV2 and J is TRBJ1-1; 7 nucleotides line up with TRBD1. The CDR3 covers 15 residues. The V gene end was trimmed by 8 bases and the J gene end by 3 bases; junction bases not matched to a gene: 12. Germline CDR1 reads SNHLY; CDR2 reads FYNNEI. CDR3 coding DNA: TGTGCCAGCCAACACAGGGGATTGAAGGACACTGAAGCTTTCTTT. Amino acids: CASQHRGLKDTEAFF.

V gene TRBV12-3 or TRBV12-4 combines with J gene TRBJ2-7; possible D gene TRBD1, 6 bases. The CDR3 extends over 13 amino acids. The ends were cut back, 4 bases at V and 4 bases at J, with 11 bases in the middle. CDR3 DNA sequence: TGTGCCAGCAGTTCTACAGGGCCGTACGAGCAGTACTTC. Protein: CASSSTGPYEQYF.

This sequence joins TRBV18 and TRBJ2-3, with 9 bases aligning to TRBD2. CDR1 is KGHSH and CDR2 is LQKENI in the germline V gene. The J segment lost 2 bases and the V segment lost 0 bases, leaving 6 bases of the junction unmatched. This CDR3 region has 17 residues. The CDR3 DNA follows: TGTGCCAGCTCACCACCTCTAGCGGGGTATTACACAGATACGCAGTATTTT. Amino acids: CASSPPLAGYYTDTQYF.

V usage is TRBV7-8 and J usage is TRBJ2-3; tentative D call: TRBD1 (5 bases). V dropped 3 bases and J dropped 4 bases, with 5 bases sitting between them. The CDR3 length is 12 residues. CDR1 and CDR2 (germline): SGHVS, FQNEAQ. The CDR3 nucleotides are TGTGCCAGCAGCTTCAGGGCAGATACGCAGTATTTT. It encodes CASSFRADTQYF.

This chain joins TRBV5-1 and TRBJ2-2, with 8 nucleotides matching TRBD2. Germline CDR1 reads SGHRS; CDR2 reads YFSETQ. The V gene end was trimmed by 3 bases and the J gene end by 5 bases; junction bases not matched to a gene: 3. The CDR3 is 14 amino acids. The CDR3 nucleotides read TGCGCCAGCAGCTGGAGCGGGGGAACCGGGGAGCTGTTTTTT. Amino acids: CASSWSGGTGELFF.

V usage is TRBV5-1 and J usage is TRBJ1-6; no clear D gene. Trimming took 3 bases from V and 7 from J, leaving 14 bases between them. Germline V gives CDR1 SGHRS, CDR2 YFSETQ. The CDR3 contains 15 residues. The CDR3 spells CASSSNVGANSPLHF. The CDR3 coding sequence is TGCGCCAGCAGCTCGAATGTGGGAGCGAATTCACCCCTCCACTTT.

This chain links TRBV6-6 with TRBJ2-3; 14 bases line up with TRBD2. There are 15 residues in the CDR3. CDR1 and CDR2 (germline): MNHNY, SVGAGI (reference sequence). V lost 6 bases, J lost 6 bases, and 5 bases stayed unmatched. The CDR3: CASSPGLAGDDTQYF. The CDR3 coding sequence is TGTGCCAGCAGCCCGGGACTAGCGGGGGATGATACGCAGTATTTT.

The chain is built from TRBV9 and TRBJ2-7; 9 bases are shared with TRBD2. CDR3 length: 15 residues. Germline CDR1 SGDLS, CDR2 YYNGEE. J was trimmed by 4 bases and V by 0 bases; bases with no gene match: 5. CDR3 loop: CASSVDIAGEYEQYV. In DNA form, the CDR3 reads TGTGCCAGCAGCGTAGATATAGCGGGGGAGTACGAGCAGTACGTC.

Written as DNA, the CDR3 is TGTGCCAGCAGCTTATCAGGCGGAGGTGAAGCTTTCTTT. Protein product: CASSLSGGGEAFF. The chain combines TRBV7-2 with TRBJ1-1; D gene ambiguous. This CDR3 region has 13 residues. The germline V gene has CDR1 SGHTA and CDR2 FQGNSA. Trimming took 2 bases from V and 7 from J, leaving 11 bases between them.

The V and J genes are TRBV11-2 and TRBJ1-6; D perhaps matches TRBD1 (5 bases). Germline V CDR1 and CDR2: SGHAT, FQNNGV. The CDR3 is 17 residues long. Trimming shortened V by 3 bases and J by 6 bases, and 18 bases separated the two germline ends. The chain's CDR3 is CASSFNSMGGVNSPLHF. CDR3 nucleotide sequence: TGTGCCAGCAGCTTTAACTCGATGGGGGGGGTTAATTCACCCCTCCACTTT.

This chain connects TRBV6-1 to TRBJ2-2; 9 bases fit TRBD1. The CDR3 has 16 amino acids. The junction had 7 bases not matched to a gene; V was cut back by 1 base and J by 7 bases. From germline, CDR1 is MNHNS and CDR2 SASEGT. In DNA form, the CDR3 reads TGTGCCAGCAGTGAAGGACAGGGGGTAAAGGGCGGGGAGCTGTTTTTT. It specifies CASSEGQGVKGGELFF.

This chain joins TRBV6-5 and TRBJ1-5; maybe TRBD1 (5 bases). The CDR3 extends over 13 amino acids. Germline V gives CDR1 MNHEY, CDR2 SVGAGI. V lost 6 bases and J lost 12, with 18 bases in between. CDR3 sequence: CASRLYWGVLQHF. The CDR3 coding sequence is TGTGCCAGCAGATTGTACTGGGGGGTGCTCCAGCATTTT.

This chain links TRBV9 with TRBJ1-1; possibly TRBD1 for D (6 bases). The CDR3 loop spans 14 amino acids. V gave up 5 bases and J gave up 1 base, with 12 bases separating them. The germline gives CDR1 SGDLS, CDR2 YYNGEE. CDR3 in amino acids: CASSSQGSNTEAFF. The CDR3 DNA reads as TGTGCCAGCAGTAGTCAGGGGTCGAACACTGAAGCTTTCTTT.

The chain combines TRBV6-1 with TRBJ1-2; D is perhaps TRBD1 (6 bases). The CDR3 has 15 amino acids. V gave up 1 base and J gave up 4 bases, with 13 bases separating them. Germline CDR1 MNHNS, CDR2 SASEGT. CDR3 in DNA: TGTGCCAGCAGTGAAGTTCCAGGCAGGGGCTATGGCTACACCTTC. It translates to CASSEVPGRGYGYTF.

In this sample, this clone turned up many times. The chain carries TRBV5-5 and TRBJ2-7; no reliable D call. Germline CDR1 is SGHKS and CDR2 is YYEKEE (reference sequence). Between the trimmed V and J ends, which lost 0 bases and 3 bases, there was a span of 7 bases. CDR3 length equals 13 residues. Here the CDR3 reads CASSLDPNYEQYV. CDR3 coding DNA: TGTGCCAGCAGCTTGGATCCTAACTACGAGCAGTACGTC.

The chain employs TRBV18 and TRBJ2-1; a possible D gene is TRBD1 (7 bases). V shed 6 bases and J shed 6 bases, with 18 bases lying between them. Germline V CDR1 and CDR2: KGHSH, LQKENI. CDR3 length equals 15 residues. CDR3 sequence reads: CASSPGTAGGNEQFF. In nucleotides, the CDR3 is TGTGCCAGCTCCCCTGGGACAGCCGGGGGCAATGAGCAGTTCTTC. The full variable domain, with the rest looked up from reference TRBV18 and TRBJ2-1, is NAGVMQNPRHLVRRRGQEARLRCSPMKGHSHVYWYRQLPEEGLKFMVYLQKENIIDESGMPKERFSAEFPKEGPSILRIQQVVRGDSAAYFCASSPGTAGGNEQFFGPGTRLTVL.

The DNA of the CDR3 is TGTGCCAGCAGTGATCCCGGGACAGGGGAGTGGGATACGCAGTATTTT. It encodes CASSDPGTGEWDTQYF. The rearrangement uses TRBV6-1 and TRBJ2-3; TRBD1 agrees at 10 bases. This CDR3 has 16 amino acids. V was clipped by 3 bases and J by 6 bases; unmatched bases: 9. Germline-derived CDR1 and CDR2 are MNHNS and SASEGT.

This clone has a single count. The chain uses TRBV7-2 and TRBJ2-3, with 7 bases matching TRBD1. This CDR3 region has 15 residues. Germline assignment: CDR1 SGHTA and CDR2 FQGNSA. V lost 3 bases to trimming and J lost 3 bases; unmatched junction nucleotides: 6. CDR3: CASSFGDRETDTQYF. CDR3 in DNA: TGTGCCAGCAGCTTTGGAGACAGGGAAACAGATACGCAGTATTTT. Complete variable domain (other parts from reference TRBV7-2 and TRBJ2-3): GAGVSQSPSNKVTEKGKDVELRCDPISGHTALYWYRQSLGQGLEFLIYFQGNSAPDKSGLPSDRFSAERTGGSVSTLTIQRTQQEDSAVYLCASSFGDRETDTQYFGPGTRLTVL.

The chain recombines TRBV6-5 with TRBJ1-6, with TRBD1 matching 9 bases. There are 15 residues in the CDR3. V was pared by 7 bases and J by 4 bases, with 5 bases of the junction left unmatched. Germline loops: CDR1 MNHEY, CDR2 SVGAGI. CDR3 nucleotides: TGTGCCAGCAAAGACAGGGGGGGATATAATTCACCCCTCCACTTT. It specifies CASKDRGGYNSPLHF.

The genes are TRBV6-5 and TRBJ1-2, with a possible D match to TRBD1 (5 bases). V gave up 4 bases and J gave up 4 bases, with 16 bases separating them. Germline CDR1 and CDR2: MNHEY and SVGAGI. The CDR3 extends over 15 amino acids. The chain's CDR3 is CASSSWTRSSYGYTF. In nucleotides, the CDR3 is TGTGCCAGCAGTTCGTGGACACGATCCTCCTATGGCTACACCTTC.

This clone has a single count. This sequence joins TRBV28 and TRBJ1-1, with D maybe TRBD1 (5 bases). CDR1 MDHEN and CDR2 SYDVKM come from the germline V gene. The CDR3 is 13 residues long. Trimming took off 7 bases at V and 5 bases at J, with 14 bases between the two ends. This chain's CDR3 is CASTSTGGTEAFF. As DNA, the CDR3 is TGTGCCAGCACCTCGACCGGGGGGACTGAAGCTTTCTTT.

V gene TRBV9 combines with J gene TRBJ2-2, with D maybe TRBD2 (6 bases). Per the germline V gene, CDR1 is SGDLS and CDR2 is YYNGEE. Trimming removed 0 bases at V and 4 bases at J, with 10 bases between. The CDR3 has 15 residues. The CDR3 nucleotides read TGTGCCAGCAGCGTAGACGGGGGAGGCACCGGGGAGCTGTTTTTT. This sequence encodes CASSVDGGGTGELFF.